These T cell receptor beta chains were read from a single sample in a study of OX40 agonist ivuxolimab in advanced cancers. The method was immunoSEQ multiplex PCR; TCRdb's version includes in-frame clones alone and lacks a portion of them. The sample yields 30,000 to 50,000 clones, about 89% seen once. Sample: CD4+ or CD8+ T cells sorted from blood, taken in a trial of the OX40 agonist ivuxolimab. These receptors all come from an adult with an advanced solid tumor such as melanoma, head and neck, liver or kidney cancer. Both conserved end residues are part of each CDR3. The D gene is left open where the match is weak. For some rows the clone size is stated as once, few or many, or as a class when expanded; others skip it.

CASSPSGGADTQYF	TGTGCCAGCAGCCCTAGCGGGGGCGCAGATACGCAGTATTTT	TRBD2	-	TRBV7-3	TRBJ2-3
CASSPGGGGGYTF	TGTGCCAGCAGCCCAGGGGGCGGTGGTGGCTACACCTTC	TRBD1	-	TRBV7-3	TRBJ1-2
CASSSRQGNTEAFF	TGTGCCAGCAGCTCAAGACAGGGAAATACTGAAGCTTTCTTT	TRBD1	-	TRBV11-2	TRBJ1-1
CASSPDRGADTQYF	TGTGCCAGCTCACCAGACAGGGGAGCAGATACGCAGTATTTT	TRBD1	-	TRBV18	TRBJ2-3
CASSLYEEGGYTF	TGTGCCAGCAGCTTGTATGAGGAGGGTGGCTACACCTTC	-	-	TRBV5-4	TRBJ1-2
CASSQDPGTGANVLTF	TGCGCCAGCAGCCAAGATCCGGGTACTGGGGCCAACGTCCTGACTTTC	-	-	TRBV4-3	TRBJ2-6
CSVGGAGLQETQYF	TGCAGCGTTGGGGGGGCCGGTCTACAAGAGACCCAGTACTTC	-	-	TRBV29-1	TRBJ2-5
CASSSQRTGAVHFF	TGTGCCAGCAGCTCCCAGAGGACGGGGGCAGTTCATTTCTTC	-	-	TRBV7-6	TRBJ2-1
CASSLGPQGDTDTQYF	TGTGCCAGCAGCTTAGGCCCCCAGGGGGACACAGATACGCAGTATTTT	TRBD1	-	TRBV11-3	TRBJ2-3
CASSPGQHNQPQHF	TGTGCCAGCAGCCCGGGACAGCATAATCAGCCCCAGCATTTT	TRBD1	-	TRBV6-5	TRBJ1-5
CASSSRDRQETQYF	TGTGCCAGCAGCTCCCGGGACAGACAAGAGACCCAGTACTTC	TRBD1	-	TRBV7-2	TRBJ2-5
CATTSSTDTQYF	TGTGCCACCACATCTAGCACAGATACGCAGTATTTT	-	few	TRBV10-3	TRBJ2-3
CASSQGSGHGADTQYF	TGTGCCAGCAGCCAAGGCTCAGGACATGGCGCAGATACGCAGTATTTT	-	once	TRBV5-4	TRBJ2-3
CASSQPQRRLEAFF	TGCGCCAGCAGCCAGCCCCAAAGACGGCTTGAAGCTTTCTTT	-	once	TRBV4-1	TRBJ1-1
CASSLSDWNTEAFF	TGTGCCAGCAGCCTTTCAGACTGGAACACTGAAGCTTTCTTT	-	-	TRBV14	TRBJ1-1
CAISELGFTGELFF	TGTGCCATCAGTGAGCTTGGGTTTACCGGGGAGCTGTTTTTT	-	-	TRBV10-3	TRBJ2-2
CASSRSWGSGNTQYF	TGTGCCAGCAGCCGGTCGTGGGGGTCGGGAAATACGCAGTATTTT	-	-	TRBV7-2	TRBJ2-3
CASSERAGGTDTQYF	TGTGCCAGCAGTGAACGAGCGGGGGGCACAGATACGCAGTATTTT	TRBD2	-	TRBV2	TRBJ2-3
CASRVVGGGTGELFF	TGTGCCAGCAGGGTAGTGGGGGGCGGGACCGGGGAGCTGTTTTTT	-	-	TRBV6-1	TRBJ2-2
CASSLEGTNYGYTF	TGCGCCAGCAGTTTGGAGGGTACTAACTATGGCTACACCTTC	-	-	TRBV5-1	TRBJ1-2
CASSPLLRGYEAFF	TGTGCCAGCAGCCCGCTCCTGAGGGGCTACGAAGCTTTCTTT	-	-	TRBV4-2	TRBJ1-1
CASSLESNTEAFF	TGTGCCAGCAGCTTAGAGTCGAACACTGAAGCTTTCTTT	-	-	TRBV11-1	TRBJ1-1
CAISDNRGDYQETQYF	TGTGCCATCAGTGATAATAGGGGGGACTACCAAGAGACCCAGTACTTC	-	-	TRBV10-3	TRBJ2-5
CSVVEGPTDTQYF	TGCAGCGTTGTTGAGGGGCCCACAGATACGCAGTATTTT	-	few	TRBV29-1	TRBJ2-3
CASSLVGVGGRYREQYF	TGTGCCAGCAGCTTAGTCGGTGTGGGGGGCCGGTACCGCGAGCAGTACTTC	-	-	TRBV7-2	TRBJ2-7
CASSPGTLEKLFF	TGTGCCAGCAGCCCAGGGACACTGGAAAAACTGTTTTTT	-	-	TRBV6-5	TRBJ1-4
CASSERSGQGDIQYF	TGTGCCAGCAGTGAACGGTCCGGGCAGGGAGACATTCAGTACTTC	-	-	TRBV6-1	TRBJ2-4
CASTILRAGTEAFF	TGTGCCAGCACTATCCTCCGCGCGGGCACTGAAGCTTTCTTT	-	-	TRBV6-1	TRBJ1-1
CAITKGGDRGLDEQYF	TGTGCCATCACCAAGGGGGGGGACAGGGGCCTTGACGAGCAGTACTTC	TRBD1	-	TRBV10-3	TRBJ2-7
CASSVGQGYGYTF	TGTGCCAGCAGCGTCGGACAGGGTTATGGCTACACCTTC	TRBD1	-	TRBV11-2	TRBJ1-2
CASGRAQGATDTQYF	TGTGCCAGCGGTAGAGCACAGGGGGCCACAGATACGCAGTATTTT	TRBD1	-	TRBV2	TRBJ2-3
CASSLDPTGEQYF	TGTGCCAGCAGCTTAGATCCCACGGGGGAGCAGTACTTC	-	-	TRBV11-2	TRBJ2-7
CASRSGQTVNYGYTF	TGTGCCAGCAGGTCGGGACAGACAGTTAACTATGGCTACACCTTC	TRBD1	-	TRBV6-1	TRBJ1-2
CASSSQGVGSNQPQHF	TGTGCCAGCAGCTCACAGGGGGTCGGGAGCAATCAGCCCCAGCATTTT	TRBD1	-	TRBV7-9	TRBJ1-5
CASSEQTGGHYGYTF	TGTGCCAGCAGTGAACAGACAGGGGGGCACTATGGCTACACCTTC	TRBD1	-	TRBV6-1	TRBJ1-2
CASSLDHRSSYEQYF	TGTGCCAGCAGCTTAGACCACAGGAGCTCCTACGAGCAGTACTTC	-	-	TRBV11-2	TRBJ2-7
CASTPDRSRVEQYF	TGTGCCAGCACGCCGGACAGGTCCCGGGTCGAGCAGTACTTC	TRBD1	-	TRBV6-5	TRBJ2-7
CASRQRGNTEAFF	TGTGCCAGCAGGCAAAGGGGGAACACTGAAGCTTTCTTT	-	-	TRBV7-2	TRBJ1-1
CASSLDRIVGNTIYF	TGTGCCAGCAGCTTAGACAGAATCGTTGGAAACACCATATATTTT	-	-	TRBV7-2	TRBJ1-3
CASSQGDRAGTDTQYF	TGCGCCAGCAGCCAGGGTGACAGGGCGGGCACAGATACGCAGTATTTT	TRBD1	-	TRBV4-3	TRBJ2-3
CASSLEGRGGNQPQHF	TGCGCCAGCAGCTTGGAGGGCAGGGGAGGCAATCAGCCCCAGCATTTT	-	-	TRBV5-1	TRBJ1-5
CASSPTGGATFLSTEAFF	TGTGCCAGCAGCCCTACAGGGGGCGCGACATTTCTTTCCACTGAAGCTTTCTTT	TRBD1	-	TRBV7-9	TRBJ1-1
CASSSLQYQETQYF	TGTGCCAGCAGCTCCCTACAGTATCAAGAGACCCAGTACTTC	-	-	TRBV5-6	TRBJ2-5
CAISEWRTSQETQYF	TGTGCCATCAGTGAATGGCGGACTTCCCAAGAGACCCAGTACTTC	-	-	TRBV10-3	TRBJ2-5
CASSLTVTHSGANVLTF	TGTGCCAGCAGCTTAACTGTCACACACTCTGGGGCCAACGTCCTGACTTTC	-	-	TRBV7-9	TRBJ2-6